A selection of T cell receptor beta chains follows, all from one sample in a study of blood T cell repertoires in COVID-19. TCRdb's table, derived via immunoSEQ multiplex PCR, lists solely in-frame clones and lacks some. Of about 480,000 clones detected, roughly 90% appear once; the ten largest clones hold approximately 2%. Sequenced sample: PBMCs or T cells enriched from blood (not recorded which). These receptors were obtained from a woman aged 40 to 55 who had recovered from COVID-19. The CDR3 runs from the conserved cysteine through the conserved F or W. Each record gives: V gene, D gene, clone size, J gene, CDR3 protein, CDR3 DNA. The D gene is left open where the match is weak. Clone size is not always given. Where it is, it says once, few, many or a class for expanded clones.

>TRBV6-2/TRBV6-3|NA|once|TRBJ2-5
CASSSRQVWETQYF
TGTGCCAGCAGTTCCCGACAGGTCTGGGAGACCCAGTACTTC
>TRBV10-3|NA|NA|TRBJ1-1
CAIRPRGSDAEAFF
TGTGCCATCAGGCCTCGGGGTTCTGACGCTGAAGCTTTCTTT
>TRBV30|TRBD2|NA|TRBJ2-2
CAWSWASGKNTGELFF
TGTGCCTGGAGCTGGGCTAGCGGGAAAAACACCGGGGAGCTGTTTTTT
>TRBV10-2|NA|NA|TRBJ2-7
CASSLGTITYEQYF
TGCGCCAGCAGTCTCGGGACAATAACCTACGAGCAGTACTTC
>TRBV11-2|TRBD1|NA|TRBJ1-4
CASSSTPGQEVF
TGTGCCAGCAGCTCAACACCGGGACAGGAGGTTTTT
>TRBV15|NA|NA|TRBJ2-5
CATGSRGVGETQYF
TGTGCCACCGGTAGCAGGGGAGTTGGAGAGACCCAGTACTTC
>TRBV11-3|TRBD1|NA|TRBJ2-7
CASSNGQGHSYEQYF
TGTGCCAGCAGCAACGGACAGGGCCACTCCTACGAGCAGTACTTC
>TRBV7-9|TRBD1|NA|TRBJ1-1
CASSLQGGMNTEAFF
TGTGCCAGCAGCTTACAGGGGGGCATGAACACTGAAGCTTTCTTT
>TRBV4-3|TRBD1|NA|TRBJ1-3
CASSPHGQAPGNTIYF
TGCGCCAGCAGCCCCCACGGACAGGCCCCTGGAAACACCATATATTTT
>TRBV15|NA|NA|TRBJ1-4
CATSRAYTEKLFF
TGTGCCACCAGCAGAGCATACACTGAAAAACTGTTTTTT
>TRBV5-4|NA|NA|TRBJ1-2
CASSAESYGYTF
TGTGCCAGCAGCGCGGAATCCTATGGCTACACCTTC
>TRBV6-5|TRBD1|once|TRBJ1-1
CASVGQGAWTEAFF
TGTGCCAGCGTAGGACAGGGGGCTTGGACTGAAGCTTTCTTT
>TRBV6-2/TRBV6-3|NA|few|TRBJ1-5
CASSYSKGVGRQEYNQPQHF
TGTGCCAGCAGTTACTCGAAAGGGGTCGGGCGACAGGAATACAATCAGCCCCAGCATTTT
>TRBV11-2|NA|once|TRBJ1-1
CASSLDGLEAFF
TGTGCCAGCAGCTTAGATGGACTTGAAGCTTTCTTT
>TRBV11-3|TRBD1|NA|TRBJ2-7
CASSLRDRGDYEQYF
TGTGCCAGCAGTCTCCGGGACAGGGGGGACTACGAGCAGTACTTC
>TRBV14|NA|NA|TRBJ1-3
CASSRITGTPEGNTIYF
TGTGCCAGCAGCCGTATTACCGGGACTCCAGAAGGAAACACCATATATTTT
>TRBV7-2|NA|NA|TRBJ2-1
CASSAYGGEQFF
TGTGCCAGCAGCGCGTATGGAGGTGAGCAGTTCTTC